The present T cell receptor (beta chain) was sequenced within a study of cytomegalovirus exposure and HLA in healthy donors. The primer mix had 60 Vbeta and 13 Jbeta primers. TCRdb keeps only in-frame clones here, not all; method: immunoSEQ multiplex PCR. The top ten clones hold 6.5% to 7.5% of a sample with tens of thousands of clones, 67% of them seen once. The V end was cut by 10 bases, the J end by 4 bases, with 14 bases between. Germline V gene data show CDR1 as SGHTS and CDR2 as YDEGEE. This CDR3 contains 12 residues. The sample taken for sequencing was PBMCs. This chain joins TRBV5-8 and TRBJ1-1; D is undetermined. This TCR derives from a woman aged 45 to 65 in good health and CMV-seropositive. This CDR3 is CALFGGRTEAFF. The CDR3 DNA sequence: TGTGCCCTTTTTGGCGGGCGCACTGAAGCTTTCTTT.